The clone carrying this T cell receptor (beta chain) was observed a handful of times. Its target is unknown. Healthy donors of bone marrow made up the group. Both 60 Vbeta primers and 13 Jbeta primers went into the PCR. Sequencing was performed with immunoSEQ multiplex PCR; in TCRdb, only in-frame clones are kept and a portion is missing. This sample carries 150,000 to 200,000 clones, 80% of them seen once, and the ten largest clones take approximately 15%. The CDR3 has 15 residues. V was clipped by 2 bases and J by 4 bases; unmatched bases: 7. Looked up from germline, CDR1 is SGHKS and CDR2 is YYEKEE (reference sequence). The record originates from a study of cytomegalovirus exposure and HLA in healthy donors. The study, taken as a whole, reports: Cytomegalovirus association was assigned to about 150 TCR beta chains. One variant, a missense change in DCLRE1C, was linked in a later analysis to TCR beta V- and J-gene trimming.

The source material was PBMCs. The receptor was isolated from a woman aged 35 to 49 in good health and CMV-seronegative. The chain couples TRBV5-5 to TRBJ2-7; 9 bases fit TRBD2. The CDR3 reads CASSLYAGGPYEQYF. Written as DNA, the CDR3 is TGTGCCAGCAGCTTATACGCGGGAGGGCCGTACGAGCAGTACTTC.